This TCR beta chain was found in a study of OX40 agonist ivuxolimab in advanced cancers. Trimming shortened V by 5 bases and J by 4 bases, and 3 bases separated the two germline ends. Germline CDR1 and CDR2: SNHLY and FYNNEI. The CDR3 runs to 11 residues. Using immunoSEQ multiplex PCR, the repertoire was profiled, and TCRdb retains in-frame clones only, with some absent. Of 80,000 to 100,000 clones listed, approximately 90% are singletons. The material sequenced was CD4+ or CD8+ T cells sorted from blood, taken in a trial of the OX40 agonist ivuxolimab. The source of this sequence is an adult with an advanced solid tumor such as melanoma, head and neck, liver or kidney cancer. The chain uses TRBV2 and TRBJ2-1; D unresolved. The CDR3 DNA sequence: TGTGCCAGCAGTCTATACAATGAGCAGTTCTTC. Protein product: CASSLYNEQFF.